This T cell receptor beta chain was captured by sequencing in a study of fetal regulatory T cell absence and autoimmunity. Here immunoSEQ multiplex PCR was the method, and the copy in TCRdb shows in-frame clones only, minus some. Among some 87,000 clones listed, around 72% were seen once. The CDR3 runs to 17 residues. V shed 4 bases, J shed 5 bases, and the junction held 17 bases outside the gene matches. Germline CDR1 and CDR2: SGHTA and FQGNSA. On this clone: The antigen is unknown.

Study outcomes and limitations: Pancreas TCRs were oligoclonally enriched versus cord blood, some clones over 95-fold.

The receptor's source is a male donor with IPEX syndrome. The V and J genes are TRBV7-2 and TRBJ2-7; the match to TRBD2 covers 7 bases. Input material: pancreas tissue. CDR3 sequence: CASSSFPRTRGGNEQYF. CDR3 bases: TGTGCCAGCAGCTCCTTCCCCCGGACTAGAGGAGGGAACGAGCAGTACTTC.